The 15 T cell receptor beta chains given below trace back to one sample, sequenced in a study of blood T cell repertoires in COVID-19. Here immunoSEQ multiplex PCR was the method, and the copy in TCRdb shows in-frame clones only, minus some. The sample has fewer than 250,000 clones, roughly 87% seen once. The sequenced sample consisted of PBMCs or T cells enriched from blood (not recorded which). These receptors were obtained from a man aged 25-45 years in a cohort exposed to, infected with or recovered from COVID-19 (not recorded which).

The rearrangement uses TRBV5-4 and TRBJ2-3; D may be TRBD1 (7 bases). V lost 5 bases, J lost 11 bases, and 21 bases lay in between. The CDR3 has 14 amino acids. Germline assignment: CDR1 SGHNT and CDR2 YYREEE (reference sequence). This chain's CDR3 is CASRGVAGGGMQYF. The CDR3 DNA is TGTGCCAGCAGGGGAGTAGCAGGGGGAGGTATGCAGTATTTT.

The chain recombines TRBV5-4 with TRBJ1-2; 10 bases are a match to TRBD1. The germline CDR1 and CDR2 sequences are SGHNT and YYREEE (reference sequence). CDR3 length: 14 amino acids. V lost 5 bases to trimming and J lost 2 bases; unmatched junction nucleotides: 3. The CDR3 nucleotides are TGTGCCAGCAGGGGGACAGGGGCAAACTATGGCTACACCTTC. Residues: CASRGTGANYGYTF. Together with reference TRBV5-4 and TRBJ1-2, the CDR3 gives the full variable domain: ETGVTQSPTHLIKTRGQQVTLRCSSQSGHNTVSWYQQALGQGPQFIFQYYREEENGRGNFPPRFSGLQFPNYSSELNVNALELDDSALYLCASRGTGANYGYTFGSGTRLTVV.

This rearrangement joins TRBV11-2 to TRBJ1-3; possibly TRBD1 for D (5 bases). The germline V and J ends were trimmed by 1 base and 3 bases, with 10 bases remaining between them. The germline gives CDR1 SGHAT, CDR2 FQNNGV. This CDR3 region has 15 residues. This chain's CDR3 is CASSLVQGDGNTIYF. The CDR3 coding sequence is TGTGCCAGCAGCTTAGTTCAGGGCGATGGAAACACCATATATTTT.

This chain connects TRBV4-1 to TRBJ2-1, with a weak D call TRBD1 (6 bases). Germline CDR1 and CDR2: MGHRA and YSYEKL. The CDR3 is 13 amino acids. Trimming pared 7 bases from V and 7 bases from J, leaving 14 bases between. The CDR3, as DNA: TGCGCCAGCACAAAGGGACACCCTAATGAGCAGTTCTTC. As protein: CASTKGHPNEQFF.

The rearrangement links TRBV11-2 to TRBJ2-7, with D unclear. The germline gives CDR1 SGHAT, CDR2 FQNNGV. The CDR3 consists of 13 residues. V was pared by 6 bases and J by 4 bases, with 13 bases between. Here the CDR3 reads CASRPSTEYEQYF. CDR3 nucleotides: TGTGCCAGCAGGCCAAGTACAGAGTACGAGCAGTACTTC.

The chain carries TRBV5-6 and TRBJ1-2; possibly TRBD1 for D (5 bases). The CDR3 has 16 residues. The germline V gene has CDR1 SGHDT and CDR2 YYEEEE. V was cut by 2 bases and J by 1 base, with 15 bases left in between. CDR3 amino acids: CASSLRSGWGNYGYTF. Here the CDR3 DNA reads TGTGCCAGCAGCTTACGATCAGGGTGGGGTAACTATGGCTACACCTTC.

The chain recombines TRBV29-1 with TRBJ2-2; D is unclear. V was shortened by 4 bases and J by 6 bases, with 9 bases between the two germline ends. Germline CDR1 is SQVTM and CDR2 is ANQGSEA. The CDR3 runs to 12 residues. In nucleotides, the CDR3 is TGCAGCGTTGTACATGGCCCCGGGGAGCTGTTTTTT. Residues: CSVVHGPGELFF.

J is TRBJ2-7 and V is TRBV12-2; the table's D gene call, TRBD2, was not cross checked with the DNA. TRBV12-2 has pseudogene status. The CDR3 sequence is 16 residues long. This CDR3 reads CASRPRVRGGLGEQYF. In DNA, the CDR3 is TGTGCAAGTCGCCCCCGGGTGAGGGGAGGCCTTGGCGAGCAGTACTTC.

This clone was recorded a few times. The rearrangement joins TRBV14 to TRBJ2-3, with TRBD1 matching over 10 bases. J was trimmed by 2 bases and V by 4 bases; bases with no gene match: 9. CDR1 is SGHDN and CDR2 is FVKESK in the germline V gene. The CDR3 totals 17 residues. CDR3: CASSRRTGGISTDTQYF. The CDR3 DNA reads TGTGCCAGCAGCCGTAGGACAGGGGGAATCTCCACAGATACGCAGTATTTT.

The rearrangement links TRBV24-1 to TRBJ1-2, with 7 bases lining up with TRBD1. CDR3 length: 13 residues. Trimming took 7 bases from V and 5 from J; bases not matched to a gene: 6. Germline CDR1 reads KGHDR; CDR2 reads SFDVKD. DNA of the CDR3: TGTGCCACCAGAGCCGGGACAGCTTATGGCTACACCTTC. Translation gives CATRAGTAYGYTF.

This clone was observed once. The CDR3 sequence is CASSFEGSTYNSPLHF. For the CDR3, the DNA is TGCGCCAGCAGCTTTGAGGGTAGCACCTATAATTCACCCCTCCACTTT. V and J are TRBV5-1 and TRBJ1-6, with no clear D. Trimming took 2 bases from V and 2 from J, leaving 11 bases between them. CDR1 and CDR2 from the germline V gene are SGHRS and YFSETQ. The CDR3 has 16 amino acids. Drawing the rest from reference TRBV5-1 and TRBJ1-6, the complete variable domain is KAGVTQTPRYLIKTRGQQVTLSCSPISGHRSVSWYQQTPGQGLQFLFEYFSETQRNKGNFPGRFSGRQFSNSRSEMNVSTLELGDSALYLCASSFEGSTYNSPLHFGNGTRLTVT.

This chain connects TRBV5-6 to TRBJ2-4; tentative D call: TRBD2 (6 bases). There are 14 residues in the CDR3. Germline V CDR1 and CDR2: SGHDT, YYEEEE. V lost 0 bases and J lost 8, with 12 bases in between. CDR3 loop: CASSLDGRRDIQYF. CDR3 coding DNA: TGTGCCAGCAGCTTGGACGGGAGAAGGGACATTCAGTACTTC. The whole variable domain, remainder taken from reference TRBV5-6 and TRBJ2-4, is DAGVTQSPTHLIKTRGQQVTLRCSPKSGHDTVSWYQQALGQGPQFIFQYYEEEERQRGNFPDRFSGHQFPNYSSELNVNALLLGDSALYLCASSLDGRRDIQYFGAGTRLSVL.

This clone was recorded once. The chain employs TRBV2 and TRBJ2-7; D uncertain. The CDR3 length is 12 residues. V dropped 7 bases and J dropped 3 bases, with 10 bases sitting between them. The V gene's germline CDR1 is SNHLY and CDR2 FYNNEI. CDR3 sequence reads: CASTPVNYEQYF. The CDR3 region has the DNA TGTGCCAGCACTCCAGTTAACTACGAGCAGTACTTC.

The chain combines TRBV6-2 or TRBV6-3 with TRBJ2-1; weak D call: TRBD2 (6 bases). Germline-derived CDR1 and CDR2 are MNHEY and SVGEGT. This CDR3 has 14 amino acids. V shed 0 bases and J shed 5 bases, with 8 bases lying between them. CDR3 DNA: TGTGCCAGCAGTTACTCGGAGCGGGACAATGAGCAGTTCTTC. Protein sequence: CASSYSERDNEQFF.

This chain joins TRBV4-2 and TRBJ2-7, with 8 bases identical to TRBD2. The length of the CDR3 is 14 residues. Germline V gene data show CDR1 as LGHNA and CDR2 as YNFKEQ. Losses at the gene ends were 4 bases for V and 7 bases for J; bases not matched to a gene: 9. The CDR3 bases are TGTGCCAGCAGCCTCTCCAGCCTAGCGGGTGAGCAGTACTTC. Protein: CASSLSSLAGEQYF.